The sequence of this TCR beta chain was determined in a study of breast tumors, draining lymph nodes, adjacent tissues. TCRdb independently ran MiXCR on the multiplex PCR reads; one entry per CDR3 protein. The table lists some 130,000 distinct CDR3 sequences, about 20% of them singletons, with around 2.2% in the top ten. The lymph nodes were axillary draining lymph nodes from breast cancer patients. Germline V gene lookup returns CDR1 SGHNT and CDR2 YYREEE (reference sequence). The CDR3 covers 14 residues. V shed 7 bases and J shed 2 bases, with 13 bases lying between them. Study results and limitations: That most tumor T cells come from lymph nodes remained unproven.

This clonotype has only a few counts. What it recognizes is unknown. This TCR was sampled from a female donor with breast cancer. Some clones in this sample may be carry-over from other donors' samples. Specimen: axillary lymph node tissue. The chain is built from TRBV5-4 and TRBJ2-1; D perhaps matches TRBD2 (6 bases). The CDR3 here is CASYSGDPYNEQFF. The DNA of the CDR3 is TGTGCCAGCTACTCGGGGGACCCCTACAATGAGCAGTTCTTC.